The clone carrying this T cell receptor beta chain was picked up a small number of times. Its antigen is currently unknown. These data belong to a study of cytomegalovirus exposure and HLA in healthy donors. Study outcomes and limitations: In a later analysis, productive TCRs from donors in an Asian-associated ancestry cluster reportedly carried fewer N-insertions than the cohort mean. Clonal expansion was found to be greater in HLA-associated TCR beta chains than in equally common others in a later analysis.

Germline loops: CDR1 SGDLS, CDR2 YYNGEE. Germline trimming cut 0 bases from V and 5 bases from J; bases unmatched to any gene: 6. The CDR3 runs to 15 residues. All the people who gave samples were healthy bone marrow donors. Sampled while nominally healthy, donors likely had unrecorded immune exposures. The PCR ran on 60 Vbeta and 13 Jbeta primers. Clones were sequenced by immunoSEQ multiplex PCR, and TCRdb holds only the in-frame ones, with some missing. Here the sample spans over 150,000 clones, around 83% being singletons. The chain couples TRBV9 to TRBJ2-7; 9 bases fit TRBD1. The specimen sequenced was PBMCs. The receptor was derived from a middle-aged man in good health and CMV-seronegative. This CDR3 is CASSVGGTGLDEQYF. DNA for the CDR3: TGTGCCAGCAGCGTAGGCGGGACAGGGTTGGACGAGCAGTACTTC.